The 2 T cell receptor beta chains reported below all come from one sample, sequenced in a study of T cell responses to AZD1222 COVID-19 vaccine. Profiled with immunoSEQ multiplex PCR; TCRdb holds only in-frame clones, not every one. The repertoire holds 28,000 or so clones, with over 75% as singletons. Here the sequenced sample was peripheral blood, taken 28 days after the second AZD1222 dose. These receptors were taken from an adult who received the AZD1222 COVID-19 vaccine.

The chain combines TRBV5-6 with TRBJ1-2; D possibly corresponds to TRBD1 (5 bases). The CDR3 runs 11 residues. Germline V gives CDR1 SGHDT, CDR2 YYEEEE. Trimming pared 3 bases from V and 8 bases from J, leaving 8 bases between. In DNA, the CDR3 is TGTGCCAGCAGCTCAGGGTGGGGCTACACCTTC. It is translated as CASSSGWGYTF.

The chain employs TRBV3-1 (or the pseudogene TRBV3-2) and TRBJ1-5; TRBD1 might be the D (6 bases). Germline V gene data show CDR1 as LGHDT and CDR2 as YNNKEL (reference sequence). Trimming stripped 1 base from V and 7 bases from J, with 20 bases between. The CDR3 contains 17 residues. CDR3 DNA sequence: TGTGCCAGCAGCCAAGCAACGGAGGACAGAAGGACCCAGCCCCAGCATTTT. Its translation: CASSQATEDRRTQPQHF.